The 20 T cell receptor beta chains listed next were all sequenced from one sample in a study of Graves' ophthalmopathy and Graves' hyperthyroidism. Researchers took RNA transcripts and amplified TCR beta CDR3 regions from them. The first round was an RT-PCR with HTBI primers, and the second round was a multiplex PCR. Each CDR3 protein is one row after TCRdb ran MiXCR on the multiplex PCR reads. Of approximately 460,000 distinct CDR3 sequences listed, approximately 15% were seen once; the top ten hold 8% to 10%. Specimen: blood. These receptors were taken from a woman in her twenties or thirties with Graves' ophthalmopathy.

This clonotype was seen ten or more times. CDR3 nucleotide sequence: TGTGCCACCAGTGGGCAGGGTAATTCCAACGTCCTGACTTTC. Its protein product is CATSGQGNSNVLTF. The chain carries TRBV24-1 and TRBJ2-6; D is perhaps TRBD1 (5 bases). The CDR3 totals 14 residues. V shed 5 bases and J shed 8 bases, with 12 bases lying between them. The germline V gene encodes CDR1 KGHDR and CDR2 SFDVKD.

This clonotype was counted ten times or more. The chain employs TRBV2 and TRBJ2-7, with a weak D call TRBD1 (5 bases). Germline V lookup: CDR1 SNHLY, CDR2 FYNNEI. CDR3 size: 17 residues. V was shortened by 0 bases and J by 0 bases, with 15 bases between the two germline ends. The CDR3 protein is CASSEALQGSSSYEQYF. Written as DNA, the CDR3 is TGTGCCAGCAGTGAAGCGCTTCAGGGCTCCAGCTCCTACGAGCAGTACTTC.

This clonotype was seen a handful of times. The chain uses TRBV7-9 and TRBJ2-7; maybe TRBD1 (6 bases). This CDR3 is built from 12 residues. Germline CDR1 and CDR2: SEHNR and FQNEAQ (reference sequence). Trimming pared 5 bases from V and 6 bases from J, leaving 11 bases between. The CDR3 spells CASSLLDSEQYF. The CDR3, as DNA: TGTGCCAGCAGCCTCCTGGACAGCGAGCAGTACTTC.

This clonotype has a count of ten or more. The rearrangement links TRBV30 to TRBJ2-7; D is undetermined. Germline assignment: CDR1 GTSNPN and CDR2 SVGIG (reference sequence). With 4 bases removed from V and 4 bases from J, the gap between germline ends came to 11 bases. CDR3 length equals 12 residues. The CDR3: CAWKKGSYEQYF. The CDR3 DNA reads as TGTGCCTGGAAAAAAGGGTCGTACGAGCAGTACTTC.

This clonotype was seen at least ten times. This chain joins TRBV6-1 and TRBJ1-1; 7 nucleotides agree with TRBD1. Germline V CDR1 and CDR2: MNHNS, SASEGT. V was clipped by 5 bases and J by 0 bases; unmatched bases: 3. The CDR3 has 14 residues. For the CDR3, the DNA is TGTGCCAGCAGTAAGGACAGGATGAACACTGAAGCTTTCTTT. Encoded protein: CASSKDRMNTEAFF.

A single count supports this clonotype. The chain employs TRBV9 and TRBJ2-5; 8 nucleotides match TRBD1. Germline CDR1 reads SGDLS; CDR2 reads YYNGEE. With 1 base clipped from V and 4 bases from J, the junction kept 3 bases outside the gene matches. The CDR3 totals 14 residues. The CDR3 region has the DNA TGTGCCAGCAGCGTACGACAGGGGACAGAGACCCAGTACTTC. This gives the protein CASSVRQGTETQYF.

This clonotype has a count of ten or more. This chain uses TRBV12-3 or TRBV12-4 with TRBJ2-5; 8 positions match TRBD1. V dropped 5 bases and J dropped 5; count of bases not matched to a gene: 7. The CDR3 has 14 amino acids. DNA for the CDR3: TGTGCCAGCAGTGGTACAGGGGGTGGGGAGACCCAGTACTTC. It encodes CASSGTGGGETQYF.

This clonotype was picked up many times. V is TRBV12-3 or TRBV12-4 and J is TRBJ1-2, with TRBD1 matching 10 bases. The CDR3 has 13 amino acids. Losses at the gene ends were 5 bases for V and 7 bases for J; bases not matched to a gene: 4. CDR3: CASSPTGGTGYTF. The CDR3 nucleotides read TGTGCCAGCAGTCCGACAGGGGGCACTGGCTACACCTTC.

The table lists this clonotype with a few counts. V usage is TRBV6-5 and J usage is TRBJ2-2, with D perhaps TRBD1 (6 bases). V shed 2 bases and J shed 3 bases, with 16 bases lying between them. The CDR3 extends over 17 amino acids. Germline V CDR1 and CDR2: MNHEY, SVGAGI. This CDR3 is CASSYPTQGRDTGELFF. Written as DNA, the CDR3 is TGTGCCAGCAGTTACCCCACACAGGGAAGGGACACCGGGGAGCTGTTTTTT.

This clonotype was counted ten times or more. This chain joins TRBV9 and TRBJ1-3; D is possibly TRBD1 (5 bases). CDR3 size: 15 residues. Germline loops: CDR1 SGDLS, CDR2 YYNGEE. Trimming removed 3 bases at V and 2 bases at J, with 12 bases between. The CDR3 nucleotides are TGTGCCAGCAGCGACGGGACGGCGCCTGGAAACACCATATATTTT. Encoded protein: CASSDGTAPGNTIYF. Variable domain in full (rest from reference TRBV9 and TRBJ1-3): DSGVTQTPKHLITATGQRVTLRCSPRSGDLSVYWYQQSLDQGLQFLIQYYNGEERAKGNILERFSAQQFPDLHSELNLSSLELGDSALYFCASSDGTAPGNTIYFGEGSWLTVV.

This clonotype was detected ten times or more. The V gene is TRBV15, the J gene TRBJ2-5; 8 bases agree with TRBD1. V gave up 5 bases and J gave up 3 bases; unmatched junction bases: 5. CDR3 size: 14 residues. Germline V gene data show CDR1 as LNHNV and CDR2 as YYDKDF (reference sequence). CDR3: CATSGRGLEETQYF. The CDR3 region has the DNA TGTGCCACCAGCGGCAGGGGGCTCGAAGAGACCCAGTACTTC.

This clonotype was seen ten or more times. V is TRBV2 and J is TRBJ2-2; no reliable D call. V lost 2 bases and J 6 bases, leaving 13 bases between the germline ends. The CDR3 is made up of 15 amino acids. Germline CDR1 and CDR2: SNHLY and FYNNEI. DNA for the CDR3: TGTGCCAGCAGTGAAAGGTGGCTTTCATCCGGGGAGCTGTTTTTT. Translated: CASSERWLSSGELFF.

This clonotype was picked up many times. The genes are TRBV30 and TRBJ1-2, with D possibly being TRBD1 (6 bases). V was shortened by 4 bases and J by 4 bases, with 13 bases between the two germline ends. CDR1 GTSNPN and CDR2 SVGIG come from the germline V gene (reference sequence). The CDR3 length is 13 residues. CDR3 residues: CAWKKGVVYGYTF. CDR3 nucleotide sequence: TGTGCCTGGAAAAAGGGGGTCGTCTATGGCTACACCTTC.

The sample holds many counts of this clonotype. This rearrangement joins TRBV28 to TRBJ1-5; D gene uncertain. Between the trimmed V and J ends, which lost 3 bases and 6 bases, there was a span of 12 bases. Germline CDR1 and CDR2: MDHEN and SYDVKM. This CDR3 contains 14 residues. The CDR3 nucleotides read TGTGCCAGCAGTTTCGGAGGGATCGGTCAGCCCCAGCATTTT. Translation gives CASSFGGIGQPQHF.

This clonotype was counted many times. The chain combines TRBV6-1 with TRBJ1-6; D call uncertain. Germline V gene data show CDR1 as MNHNS and CDR2 as SASEGT. This CDR3 contains 15 residues. Trimming removed 6 bases from V and 5 bases from J, with 14 bases in between. The DNA of the CDR3 is TGTGCCAGCAGCGTCTCGGTGGATCATAATTCACCCCTCCACTTT. This codes for CASSVSVDHNSPLHF.

This clonotype was detected many times. V and J are TRBV7-3 and TRBJ2-5; TRBD2 matches at 8 bases. V lost 1 base to trimming and J lost 3 bases; unmatched junction nucleotides: 7. Germline V gene lookup returns CDR1 SGHTA and CDR2 FQGTGA. The CDR3 is made up of 16 amino acids. Written as DNA, the CDR3 is TGTGCCAGCAGCTTAAGACCGATTAGCGGGAAAGAGACCCAGTACTTC. It codes for CASSLRPISGKETQYF.

The sample holds a few counts of this clonotype. The V and J genes are TRBV13 and TRBJ2-2, with a possible D match to TRBD1 (6 bases). The CDR3 has 14 residues. Germline CDR1 PRHDT, CDR2 FYEKMQ (reference sequence). V lost 7 bases and J 0 bases, leaving 9 bases between the germline ends. In DNA, the CDR3 is TGTGCCAGCACCCACAGGGCGAACACCGGGGAGCTGTTTTTT. This translates into CASTHRANTGELFF.

This clonotype came up a few times. V gene TRBV12-5 combines with J gene TRBJ2-7, with 7 bases that match TRBD1. V lost 6 bases and J lost 2; bases outside the gene matches: 10. The germline gives CDR1 LGHNT, CDR2 FRNRAP. The CDR3 is made up of 15 amino acids. The DNA for the CDR3 is TGTGCTAGTGGACGAAACAGGGGAAATGCCTACGAGCAGTACTTC. As protein: CASGRNRGNAYEQYF.

This clonotype was counted at least ten times. The chain combines TRBV6-1 with TRBJ1-5, with no clear D. V lost 3 bases and J 7 bases, leaving 13 bases between the germline ends. Germline V lookup: CDR1 MNHNS, CDR2 SASEGT. There are 14 residues in the CDR3. CDR3 amino acids: CASSDWGAKQPQHF. The CDR3 DNA sequence: TGTGCCAGCAGTGATTGGGGAGCCAAACAGCCCCAGCATTTT.

This clonotype showed up many times. The chain combines TRBV28 with TRBJ2-7, with 8 nucleotides matching TRBD2. The germline gives CDR1 MDHEN, CDR2 SYDVKM. J was trimmed by 7 bases and V by 3 bases; bases with no gene match: 8. The CDR3 spans 14 residues. The CDR3: CASSLQREIGEQYF. The CDR3 nucleotides read TGTGCCAGCAGTTTGCAGCGGGAGATAGGGGAGCAGTACTTC. Based on the CDR3 plus reference TRBV28 and TRBJ2-7, the full variable domain is DVKVTQSSRYLVKRTGEKVFLECVQDMDHENMFWYRQDPGLGLRLIYFSYDVKMKEKGDIPEGYSVSREKKERFSLILESASTNQTSMYLCASSLQREIGEQYFGPGTRLTVT.